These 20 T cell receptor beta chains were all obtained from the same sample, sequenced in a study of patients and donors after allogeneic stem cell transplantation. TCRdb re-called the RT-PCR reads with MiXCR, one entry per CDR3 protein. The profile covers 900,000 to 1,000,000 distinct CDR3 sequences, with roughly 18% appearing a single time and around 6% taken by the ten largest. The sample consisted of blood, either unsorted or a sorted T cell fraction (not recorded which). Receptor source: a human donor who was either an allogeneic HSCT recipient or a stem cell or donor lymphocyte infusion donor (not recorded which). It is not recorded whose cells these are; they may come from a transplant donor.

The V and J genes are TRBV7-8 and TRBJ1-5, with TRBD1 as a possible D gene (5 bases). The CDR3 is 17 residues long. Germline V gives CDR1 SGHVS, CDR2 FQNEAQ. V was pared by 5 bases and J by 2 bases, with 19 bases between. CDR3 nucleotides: TGTGCCAGCAGCCTAAGACAACGGGGCTTGGGCAATCAGCCCCAGCATTTT. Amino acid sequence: CASSLRQRGLGNQPQHF.

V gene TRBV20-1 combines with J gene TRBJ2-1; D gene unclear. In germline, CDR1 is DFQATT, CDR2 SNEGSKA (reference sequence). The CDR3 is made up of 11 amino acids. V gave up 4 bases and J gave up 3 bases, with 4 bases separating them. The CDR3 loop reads CSANFYNEQFF. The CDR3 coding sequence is TGCAGTGCTAACTTCTACAATGAGCAGTTCTTC.

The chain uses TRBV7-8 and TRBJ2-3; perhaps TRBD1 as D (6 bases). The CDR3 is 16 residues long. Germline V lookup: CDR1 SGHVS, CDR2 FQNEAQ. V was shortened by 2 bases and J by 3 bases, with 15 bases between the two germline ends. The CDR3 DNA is TGTGCCAGCAGCTTAAATCCCAGGGGTAGTACAGATACGCAGTATTTT. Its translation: CASSLNPRGSTDTQYF.

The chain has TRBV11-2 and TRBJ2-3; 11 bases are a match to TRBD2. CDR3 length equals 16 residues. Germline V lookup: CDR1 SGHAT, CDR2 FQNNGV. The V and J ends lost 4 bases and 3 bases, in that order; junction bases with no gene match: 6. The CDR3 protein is CASSSLSGRATDTQYF. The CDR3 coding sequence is TGTGCCAGCAGCTCCCTTAGCGGGAGGGCGACAGATACGCAGTATTTT. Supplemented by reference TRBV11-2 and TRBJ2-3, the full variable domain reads EAGVAQSPRYKIIEKRQSVAFWCNPISGHATLYWYQQILGQGPKLLIQFQNNGVVDDSQLPKDRFSAERLKGVDSTLKIQPAKLEDSAVYLCASSSLSGRATDTQYFGPGTRLTVL.

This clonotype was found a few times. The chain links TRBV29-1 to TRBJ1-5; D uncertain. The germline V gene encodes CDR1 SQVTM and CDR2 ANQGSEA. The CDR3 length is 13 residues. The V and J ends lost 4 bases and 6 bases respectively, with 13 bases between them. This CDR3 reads CSVGEGGGQPQHF. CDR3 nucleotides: TGCAGCGTTGGAGAGGGAGGAGGTCAGCCCCAGCATTTT.

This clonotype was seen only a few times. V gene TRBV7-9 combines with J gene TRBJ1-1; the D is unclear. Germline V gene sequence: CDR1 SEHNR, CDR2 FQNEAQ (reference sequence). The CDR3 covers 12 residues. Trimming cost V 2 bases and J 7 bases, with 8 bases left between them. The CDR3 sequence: CASSLIGIEAFF. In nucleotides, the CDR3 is TGTGCCAGCAGCTTAATAGGTATTGAAGCTTTCTTT.

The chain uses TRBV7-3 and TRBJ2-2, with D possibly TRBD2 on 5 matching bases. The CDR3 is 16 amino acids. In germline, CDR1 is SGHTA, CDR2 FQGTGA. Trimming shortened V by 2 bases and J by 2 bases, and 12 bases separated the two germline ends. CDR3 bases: TGTGCCAGCAGCTTATCTTTCGGACTCAACACCGGGGAGCTGTTTTTT. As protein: CASSLSFGLNTGELFF.

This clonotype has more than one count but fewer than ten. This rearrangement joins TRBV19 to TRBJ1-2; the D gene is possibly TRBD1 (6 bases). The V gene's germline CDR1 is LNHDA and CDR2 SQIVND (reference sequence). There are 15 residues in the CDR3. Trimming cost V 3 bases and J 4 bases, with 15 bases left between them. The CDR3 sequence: CASSMGDRSAYGYTF. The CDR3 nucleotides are TGTGCCAGTAGTATGGGCGACAGGTCAGCCTATGGCTACACCTTC.

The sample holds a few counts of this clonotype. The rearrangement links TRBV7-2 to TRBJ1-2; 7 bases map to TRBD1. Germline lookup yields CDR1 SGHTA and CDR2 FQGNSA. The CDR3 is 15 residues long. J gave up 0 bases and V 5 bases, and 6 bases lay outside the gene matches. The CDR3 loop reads CASSPRQGTNYGYTF. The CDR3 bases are TGTGCCAGCAGCCCTAGACAGGGTACTAACTATGGCTACACCTTC.

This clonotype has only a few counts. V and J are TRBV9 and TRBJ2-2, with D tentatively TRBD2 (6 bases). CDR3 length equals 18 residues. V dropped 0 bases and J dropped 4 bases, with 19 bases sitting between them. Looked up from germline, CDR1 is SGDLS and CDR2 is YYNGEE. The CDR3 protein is CASSVVERVGLITGELFF. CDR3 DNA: TGTGCCAGCAGCGTAGTGGAGCGGGTAGGACTTATCACCGGGGAGCTGTTTTTT.

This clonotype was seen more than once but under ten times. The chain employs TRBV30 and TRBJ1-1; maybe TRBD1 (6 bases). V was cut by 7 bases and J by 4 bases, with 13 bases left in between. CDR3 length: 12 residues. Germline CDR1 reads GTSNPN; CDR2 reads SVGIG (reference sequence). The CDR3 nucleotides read TGTGCCTTATTCGAGGGGGGCACTGAAGCTTTCTTT. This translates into CALFEGGTEAFF.

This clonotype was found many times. The CDR3 is CSVLPLGSGANVLTF. The DNA for the CDR3 is TGCAGCGTTTTACCCCTGGGCTCTGGGGCCAACGTCCTGACTTTC. The rearrangement links TRBV29-1 to TRBJ2-6; D call uncertain. The CDR3 spans 15 residues. Germline V gives CDR1 SQVTM, CDR2 ANQGSEA. The ends were cut back, 5 bases at V and 0 bases at J, with 11 bases in the middle. Drawing the rest from reference TRBV29-1 and TRBJ2-6, the complete variable domain is SAVISQKPSRDICQRGTSLTIQCQVDSQVTMMFWYRQQPGQSLTLIATANQGSEATYESGFVIDKFPISRPNLTFSTLTVSNMSPEDSSIYLCSVLPLGSGANVLTFGAGSRLTVL.

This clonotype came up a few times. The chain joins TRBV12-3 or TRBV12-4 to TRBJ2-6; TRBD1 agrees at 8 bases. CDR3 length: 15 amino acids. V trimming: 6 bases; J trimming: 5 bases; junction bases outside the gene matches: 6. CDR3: CASRLTGARANVLTF. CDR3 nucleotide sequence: TGTGCCAGCAGACTGACAGGGGCAAGGGCCAACGTCCTGACTTTC.

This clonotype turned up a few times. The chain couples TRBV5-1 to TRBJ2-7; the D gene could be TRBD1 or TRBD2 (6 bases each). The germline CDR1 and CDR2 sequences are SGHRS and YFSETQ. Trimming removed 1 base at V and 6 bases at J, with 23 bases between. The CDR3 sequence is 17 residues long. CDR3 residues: CASSLSGARRGNREQYF. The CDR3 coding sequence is TGCGCCAGCAGCTTGTCGGGGGCGCGACGGGGAAATCGCGAGCAGTACTTC.

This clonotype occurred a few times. This CDR3 is CASTPDPYGYTF. CDR3 in DNA: TGTGCCAGCACCCCCGACCCCTATGGCTACACCTTC. The chain employs TRBV6-6 and TRBJ1-2, with unresolved D. CDR3 size: 12 residues. Per germline, CDR1 MNHNY and CDR2 SVGAGI (reference sequence). Deletions cut 7 bases from V and 4 bases from J, with 10 bases between.

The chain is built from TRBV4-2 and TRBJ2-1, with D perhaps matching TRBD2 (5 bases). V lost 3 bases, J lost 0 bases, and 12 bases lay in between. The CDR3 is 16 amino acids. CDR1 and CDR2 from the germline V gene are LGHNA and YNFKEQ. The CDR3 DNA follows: TGTGCCAGCAGCCAGACCAACGGGGTCTCCTACAATGAGCAGTTCTTC. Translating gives CASSQTNGVSYNEQFF.

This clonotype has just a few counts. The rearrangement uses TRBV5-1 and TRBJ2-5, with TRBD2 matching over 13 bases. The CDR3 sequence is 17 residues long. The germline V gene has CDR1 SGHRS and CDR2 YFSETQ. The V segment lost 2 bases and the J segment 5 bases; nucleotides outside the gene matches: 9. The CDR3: CASSLMGLAGSRETQYF. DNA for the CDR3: TGCGCCAGCAGCTTAATGGGACTAGCGGGAAGTCGGGAGACCCAGTACTTC.

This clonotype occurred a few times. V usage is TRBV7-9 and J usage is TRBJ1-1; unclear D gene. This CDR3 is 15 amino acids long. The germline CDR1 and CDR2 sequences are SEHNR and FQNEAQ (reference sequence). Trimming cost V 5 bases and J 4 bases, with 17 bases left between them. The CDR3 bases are TGTGCCAGCAGCCTTATGAGTAGAGGGATCACTGAAGCTTTCTTT. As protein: CASSLMSRGITEAFF.

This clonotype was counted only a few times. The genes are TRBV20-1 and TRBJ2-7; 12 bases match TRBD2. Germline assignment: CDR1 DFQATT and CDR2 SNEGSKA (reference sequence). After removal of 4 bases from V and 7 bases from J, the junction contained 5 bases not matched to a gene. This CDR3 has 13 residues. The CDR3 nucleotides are TGCAGTGCTACCCGACTAGCGGGAGATGAGCAGTACTTC. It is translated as CSATRLAGDEQYF.

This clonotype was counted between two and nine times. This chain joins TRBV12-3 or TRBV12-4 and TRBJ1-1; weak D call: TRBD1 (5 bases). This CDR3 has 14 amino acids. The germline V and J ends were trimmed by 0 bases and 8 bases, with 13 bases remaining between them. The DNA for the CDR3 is TGTGCCAGCAGTTTAGCGCGGGGCAGGATGGAAGCTTTCTTT. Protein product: CASSLARGRMEAFF.